Listed below are T cell receptor beta chains from one sample, sequenced in a study of Ad26.COV2.S vaccination and SARS-CoV-2 variants. Clones were sequenced by immunoSEQ multiplex PCR, and TCRdb holds only the in-frame ones, with some missing. This sample yields 350,000 to 450,000 clones, of which around 92% are seen a single time; roughly 1.7% belongs to the top ten. Sequencing used peripheral blood, obtained in a trial of Ad26.COV2.S vaccine versus placebo. The receptors here all came from a person between 18 and 60 years old who received the Ad26.COV2.S COVID-19 vaccine or a placebo. Each CDR3 is given with its conserved first and last residue. A D gene is named only where the DNA matches it firmly. Expanded clones are given a class, and other clones once, few, many or no size at all.

CASSQEDRKETQYF	TGTGCCAGCAGCCAAGAGGACAGGAAAGAGACCCAGTACTTC	-	TRBV14	TRBD1	TRBJ2-5
CASSYSKGLPSNEQFF	TGTGCCAGCAGTTACTCGAAGGGTTTACCCTCAAATGAGCAGTTCTTC	-	TRBV6-5	-	TRBJ2-1
CASIVLFGYGYTF	TGTGCCAGCATTGTCCTTTTTGGGTATGGCTACACCTTC	-	TRBV6-4	-	TRBJ1-2
CASSLRQGTEAFF	TGTGCCAGCAGTTTGAGACAGGGCACTGAAGCTTTCTTT	-	TRBV12-3/TRBV12-4	TRBD1	TRBJ1-1
CASSQVDMGLGNQPQHF	TGCGCCAGCAGCCAAGTTGATATGGGATTGGGCAATCAGCCCCAGCATTTT	-	TRBV4-1	-	TRBJ1-5
CASSQARGYTEAFF	TGTGCCAGCAGCCAAGCGCGGGGCTACACTGAAGCTTTCTTT	-	TRBV14	-	TRBJ1-1
CASSSLEFSGNTIYF	TGTGCCAGCAGCTCCCTAGAGTTCTCTGGAAACACCATATATTTT	-	TRBV14	-	TRBJ1-3
CASSLGQVAGKETQYF	TGTGCCAGCAGCTTGGGACAGGTGGCGGGAAAAGAGACCCAGTACTTC	-	TRBV5-8	-	TRBJ2-5
CASSLGLAGGRNEQFF	TGTGCCAGCAGCTTAGGGCTAGCGGGGGGGCGGAATGAGCAGTTCTTC	-	TRBV7-2	TRBD2	TRBJ2-1
CASSPAEGGGSPLHF	TGCGCCAGCAGCCCCGCAGAAGGGGGCGGTTCACCCCTCCACTTT	few	TRBV5-1	TRBD1	TRBJ1-6
CASSQDWGWEQYF	TGCGCCAGCAGCCAAGATTGGGGTTGGGAGCAGTACTTC	-	TRBV4-3	-	TRBJ2-7
CASSEAQYRAGMDEQYF	TGTGCCAGCAGTGAAGCGCAGTACAGGGCGGGGATGGACGAGCAGTACTTC	-	TRBV2	-	TRBJ2-7
CASSQVFSGTGELFF	TGCGCCAGCAGCCAAGTTTTTTCGGGCACCGGGGAGCTGTTTTTT	-	TRBV4-1	-	TRBJ2-2
CASGAFGGNYEQYF	TGTGCCAGCGGCGCATTTGGGGGAAACTACGAGCAGTACTTC	once	TRBV7-2	-	TRBJ2-7
CASRGTGVYFGYTF	TGTGCCAGCAGAGGGACAGGGGTGTATTTTGGCTACACCTTC	-	TRBV28	TRBD1	TRBJ1-2
CASSRTRLDEQYF	TGTGCCAGCAGCCGAACACGCTTGGACGAGCAGTACTTC	-	TRBV7-6	-	TRBJ2-7
CASGGVNTDTQYF	TGTGCCAGCGGAGGGGTTAACACAGATACGCAGTATTTT	-	TRBV6-6	-	TRBJ2-3
CVSSPQQGFDYGYTF	TGTGTCAGCTCACCACAGCAAGGGTTTGACTATGGCTACACCTTC	-	TRBV18	-	TRBJ1-2
CASSIGPGANVLTF	TGTGCCAGTAGTATTGGGCCTGGGGCCAACGTCCTGACTTTC	-	TRBV19	-	TRBJ2-6
CASSLRWGVEQYF	TGTGCCAGCAGCCTAAGATGGGGGGTCGAGCAGTACTTC	once	TRBV14	-	TRBJ2-7
CATSTRQGSNTGELFF	TGTGCCACCAGCACAAGACAGGGTTCGAACACCGGGGAGCTGTTTTTT	-	TRBV15	TRBD1	TRBJ2-2
CASSLRVRGEQYF	TGTGCCAGCAGCCTACGAGTTCGGGGTGAGCAGTACTTC	-	TRBV9	-	TRBJ2-7
CASRQQGSSWEAFF	TGTGCCAGCCGTCAACAGGGTTCTTCTTGGGAAGCTTTCTTT	many	TRBV5-5	-	TRBJ1-1
CAWSGSGGGTDTQYF	TGTGCCTGGAGTGGTAGCGGGGGAGGAACAGATACGCAGTATTTT	once	TRBV30	TRBD2	TRBJ2-3
CASSPGGNYGYTF	TGTGCCAGCTCCCCCGGCGGGAACTATGGCTACACCTTC	once	TRBV18	-	TRBJ1-2
CASSIDLTGNGYTF	TGTGCCAGTAGTATAGATCTGACCGGGAATGGCTACACCTTC	-	TRBV19	-	TRBJ1-2
CASSLGGLSYGYTF	TGTGCCAGCAGCTTGGGTGGGCTCTCTTATGGCTACACCTTC	-	TRBV5-8	-	TRBJ1-2